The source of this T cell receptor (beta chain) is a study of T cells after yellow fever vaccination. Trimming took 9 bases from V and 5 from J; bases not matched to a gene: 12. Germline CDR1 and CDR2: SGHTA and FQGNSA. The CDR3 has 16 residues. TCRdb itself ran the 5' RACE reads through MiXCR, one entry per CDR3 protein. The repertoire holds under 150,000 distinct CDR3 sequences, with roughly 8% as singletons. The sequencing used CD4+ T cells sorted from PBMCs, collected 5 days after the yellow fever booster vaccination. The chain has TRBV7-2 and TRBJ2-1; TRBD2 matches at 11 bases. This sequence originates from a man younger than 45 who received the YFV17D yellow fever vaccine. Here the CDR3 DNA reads TGTGCCAGTAAGCGGTCTAGCGGGAGGACGGACAATGAGCAGTTCTTC. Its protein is CASKRSSGRTDNEQFF.